This entry lists 10 T cell receptor beta chains sequenced from one sample in a study of blood T cells in healthy people across ages. Through a sample-barcoded 5' primer and a J-beta primer mix, a second PCR was run for about 6 to 11 cycles. From the 5' RACE reads, TCRdb called clonotypes with MiXCR, one entry per CDR3 protein. The table lists approximately 960,000 distinct CDR3 sequences, about 29% of them singletons, with roughly 10% in the top ten. In addition, the sample was reused for a study of T cells of mothers and their children.

The sample consisted of blood. These TCRs come from a middle-aged woman in good health.

In this sample, this clonotype turned up many times. The V call is TRBV7-2, the J call TRBJ2-7, with TRBD1 matching 8 bases. In germline, CDR1 is SGHTA, CDR2 FQGNSA. The CDR3 is 14 residues long. Trimming removed 5 bases from V and 5 bases from J; junction bases left unmatched: 8. The CDR3 spells CASSPRDRSDEQYF. CDR3 DNA sequence: TGTGCCAGCAGCCCCCGGGACAGGTCTGACGAGCAGTACTTC.

The chain links TRBV5-1 to TRBJ1-6; 8 bases fit TRBD1. V shed 4 bases and J 9 bases; nucleotides not matched to a gene: 9. Germline CDR1 and CDR2: SGHRS and YFSETQ. The CDR3 totals 15 residues. The CDR3 protein is CASSSGQGLFSPLHF. Written as DNA, the CDR3 is TGCGCCAGCAGCAGTGGACAGGGTTTGTTTTCACCCCTCCACTTT.

The chain is built from TRBV20-1 and TRBJ2-1; 12 positions match TRBD2. Germline CDR1 and CDR2: DFQATT and SNEGSKA (reference sequence). Trimming cost V 3 bases and J 7 bases; bases outside gene matches: 10. The CDR3 contains 16 residues. The CDR3 DNA reads TGCAGTGCTAGTTCTAGGACTAGCGGGGAATGGAATGAGCAGTTCTTC. Translated, it gives CSASSRTSGEWNEQFF.

At least ten counts were recorded for this clonotype. The chain joins TRBV18 to TRBJ1-2; the match to TRBD1 covers 11 bases. Germline loops: CDR1 KGHSH, CDR2 LQKENI. The ends lost 3 bases at V and 4 bases at J; junction bases unmatched: 4. The CDR3 consists of 15 residues. The CDR3 region has the DNA TGTGCCAGCTCACCGGACAGGGGGCTGAGCTATGGCTACACCTTC. Its protein product is CASSPDRGLSYGYTF.

This clonotype was seen at least ten times. The chain joins TRBV7-6 to TRBJ2-1; the match to TRBD1 covers 8 bases. The germline V gene has CDR1 SGHVS and CDR2 FNYEAQ. With 0 bases clipped from V and 0 bases from J, the junction kept 1 base outside the gene matches. The CDR3 has 16 residues. The CDR3 DNA follows: TGTGCCAGCAGCTTAGCCGACAGGGGCTCCTACAATGAGCAGTTCTTC. Translating it yields CASSLADRGSYNEQFF. Looking up the rest from reference TRBV7-6 and TRBJ2-1 gives the full variable domain: GAGVSQSPRYKVTKRGQDVALRCDPISGHVSLYWYRQALGQGPEFLTYFNYEAQQDKSGLPNDRFSAERPEGSISTLTIQRTEQRDSAMYRCASSLADRGSYNEQFFGPGTRLTVL.

This clonotype was detected once. The gene calls are TRBV19 and TRBJ2-6; D gene ambiguous. Trimming cost V 5 bases and J 5 bases, with 25 bases left between them. The CDR3 has 19 residues. The germline V gene encodes CDR1 LNHDA and CDR2 SQIVND (reference sequence). Written as DNA, the CDR3 is TGTGCCAGTAGTGCCCTGGTAAAAACAGTACCTTCCCGGGCCAACGTCCTGACTTTC. It translates to CASSALVKTVPSRANVLTF.

The sample holds many counts of this clonotype. The chain uses TRBV7-9 and TRBJ1-3; D not resolved. V was shortened by 5 bases and J by 3 bases, with 14 bases between the two germline ends. The V gene's germline CDR1 is SEHNR and CDR2 FQNEAQ (reference sequence). This CDR3 region has 15 residues. CDR3 loop: CASSQTARRGNTIYF. Here the CDR3 DNA reads TGTGCCAGCAGCCAGACTGCGCGGCGTGGAAACACCATATATTTT.

This clonotype has at least ten counts. The rearrangement joins TRBV7-9 to TRBJ2-1; D possibly uses TRBD1 or TRBD2 (7 bases each). V gave up 5 bases and J gave up 7 bases, with 21 bases separating them. Looked up from germline, CDR1 is SEHNR and CDR2 is FQNEAQ (reference sequence). This CDR3 is 16 amino acids long. This CDR3 reads CASSPWWEGAMNEQFF. The CDR3 nucleotides read TGTGCCAGCAGCCCCTGGTGGGAGGGGGCGATGAATGAGCAGTTCTTC.

This clonotype has a handful of counts. The CDR3 sequence: CASSVSRGLNNQPQHF. CDR3 sequence (DNA): TGTGCCAGCAGTGTTAGCAGGGGGCTAAACAATCAGCCCCAGCATTTT. V usage is TRBV12-3 or TRBV12-4 and J usage is TRBJ1-5, with 8 bases aligning to TRBD1. This CDR3 region has 16 residues. After removal of 5 bases from V and 3 bases from J, the junction contained 9 bases not matched to a gene.

The chain is built from TRBV5-1 and TRBJ2-1; 9 bases fit TRBD2. The germline gives CDR1 SGHRS, CDR2 YFSETQ. The CDR3 is made up of 16 amino acids. V trimming: 0 bases; J trimming: 5 bases; junction bases outside the gene matches: 6. The CDR3 is CASSLAGASGDNEQFF. In nucleotides, the CDR3 is TGCGCCAGCAGCTTGGCCGGGGCTAGCGGGGACAATGAGCAGTTCTTC.